A selection of T cell receptor beta chains follows, all from one sample in a study of PD-1 blockade in classical Hodgkin lymphoma. Some clones are missing from TCRdb's copy, which holds only in-frame ones; the method was immunoSEQ multiplex PCR. The sample lists approximately 89,000 clones, 65% to 85% seen once, with 15% to 20% in the top ten. The material was peripheral blood mononuclear cells (PBMCs), obtained before the fourth cycle of nivolumab. The source of these receptors is a human donor with classical Hodgkin lymphoma. The CDR3 runs from the conserved cysteine through the conserved F or W. Fields, in order: V gene, D gene, J gene, clone size, CDR3 DNA, CDR3 protein. The D gene is left open where the match is weak. Not every row has a clone size; where given, it reads once, few, many or a size class.

TRBV10-3	.	TRBJ1-1	once	TGTGCCATCAGGCAGGCCACTGAAGCTTTCTTT	CAIRQATEAFF
TRBV4-2	TRBD2	TRBJ2-7	.	TGTGCCAGCAGCCAAGATCAGGGTAGCGGGAGGGGGGCCGAGCAGTACTTC	CASSQDQGSGRGAEQYF
TRBV7-6	.	TRBJ2-1	.	TGTGCCAGCAGCTTATCGGTGGACTACAATGAGCAGTTCTTC	CASSLSVDYNEQFF
TRBV19	.	TRBJ2-7	few	TGTGCCAGTAGTATCGCCCAGGGCTACGAGCAGTACTTC	CASSIAQGYEQYF
TRBV6-5	TRBD2	TRBJ2-7	.	TGTGCCTCCAGGGCAGCTGCGGGAGGGCTTGCCGAGCAGTACTTC	CASRAAAGGLAEQYF
TRBV5-6	.	TRBJ2-5	.	TGTGCCAGCAACCCAACAGGGACCGAGACCCAGTACTTC	CASNPTGTETQYF
TRBV6-1	TRBD2	TRBJ2-3	.	TGTGCCAGCAGTGCACTAGCGGGAGGAGGGAGTACTAGCACAGATACGCAGTATTTT	CASSALAGGGSTSTDTQYF
TRBV10-3	.	TRBJ2-7	.	TGTGCCATCAGTGAAGACCGGCTAACGGGGGAGCAGTACTTC	CAISEDRLTGEQYF
TRBV5-4	.	TRBJ1-3	once	TGTGCCAGCTCCTTAGGGGGTACTGGAAACACCATATATTTT	CASSLGGTGNTIYF
TRBV13	.	TRBJ2-3	.	TGTGCCAGCAGCCAGACTAGGGGGGATACGCAGTATTTT	CASSQTRGDTQYF
TRBV4-1	TRBD2	TRBJ2-7	once	TGCGCCAGCAGCCGGTCGGGGGGGTCCAGCACCGGCGAGCAGTACTTC	CASSRSGGSSTGEQYF
TRBV27	.	TRBJ2-7	.	TGTGCCAGCAGTGCCCGGGGCAAAATATACGAGCAGTACTTC	CASSARGKIYEQYF
TRBV27	TRBD1	TRBJ2-1	.	TGTGCCAGCAGCCCCCCCGGGACAGTTAATGAGCAGTTCTTC	CASSPPGTVNEQFF
TRBV4-1	TRBD2	TRBJ2-7	.	TGCGCCAGCAGCCAGCCTAGCGGGAGCTCCTACGAGCAGTACTTC	CASSQPSGSSYEQYF
TRBV18	TRBD1	TRBJ2-3	.	TGTGCCAGCTCAGGACCCGGGACAGCTAGCACAGATACGCAGTATTTT	CASSGPGTASTDTQYF
TRBV11-2	.	TRBJ1-3	once	TGTGCCAGCAGGTCGAGTAGGGTACCTGGAAACACCATATATTTT	CASRSSRVPGNTIYF
TRBV7-7	.	TRBJ2-2	.	TGTGCCAGCAGCAGGGCGAATAGCGGGAACACCGGGGAGCTGTTTTTT	CASSRANSGNTGELFF
TRBV6-1	.	TRBJ2-1	.	TGTGCCAGCAGTGAGTCTGGGAGCATATACAATGAGCAGTTCTTC	CASSESGSIYNEQFF
TRBV5-1	.	TRBJ2-3	.	TGCGCCACCCGGACTTTATCTAGCACAGATACGCAGTATTTT	CATRTLSSTDTQYF
TRBV2	TRBD1	TRBJ1-2	.	TGTGCCAGCAGTGAAGGAGCAGGGGGGTACTATGGCTACACCTTC	CASSEGAGGYYGYTF
TRBV7-8	.	TRBJ1-2	.	TGTGCCAGCAGCCCCGGGCCCAACTATGGCTACACCTTC	CASSPGPNYGYTF
TRBV14	.	TRBJ2-3	.	TGTGCCAGCAGCCAAGTGGTCCGGGGTACGCAGTATTTT	CASSQVVRGTQYF
TRBV7-8	.	TRBJ1-1	.	TGTGCCAGCAGCTTGGGGACCGCGAACACTGAAGCTTTCTTT	CASSLGTANTEAFF
TRBV7-9	.	TRBJ2-7	.	TGTGCCAGCAGCTTAGGTTCCGAGACCCCTTTGTACTTC	CASSLGSETPLYF
TRBV7-6	TRBD2	TRBJ2-1	.	TGTGCCAGCAGCTTTATTTCGGGGGGGGACAATGAGCAGTTCTTC	CASSFISGGDNEQFF
TRBV6-1	.	TRBJ2-7	.	TGTGCCAGCAGCCCACTAGCCGAGCAGTACTTC	CASSPLAEQYF
TRBV5-4	.	TRBJ1-2	once	TGTGCCAGCAGCGCACCTGGGGGAGAGGTCTATGGCTACACCTTC	CASSAPGGEVYGYTF
TRBV11-2	.	TRBJ2-2	.	TGTGCCAGCAGCTTAGTAACCCTCCTAACCGGGGAGCTGTTTTTT	CASSLVTLLTGELFF
TRBV28	TRBD1	TRBJ2-2	.	TGTGCCAGCAGCAACCGGGACAGGGTGTTTAGTAGCGCGAACACCGGGGAGCTGTTTTTT	CASSNRDRVFSSANTGELFF
TRBV5-1	.	TRBJ1-1	.	TGCGCCAGCAGCTTGGTCCCCGGGGGCGGGAACACTGAAGCTTTCTTT	CASSLVPGGGNTEAFF
TRBV25-1	.	TRBJ2-1	.	TGTGCCAGCAGTCGCTTGGACAACAGCTACAACAATGAGCAGTTCTTC	CASSRLDNSYNNEQFF
TRBV4-3	TRBD1	TRBJ2-5	once	TGCGCCAGCAGCCCGGACAGGTGGGGGACCCAGTACTTC	CASSPDRWGTQYF
TRBV7-8	.	TRBJ2-6	few	TGTGCCAGCAGCTTAGACGGGGTCTCTGGGGCCAACGTCCTGACTTTC	CASSLDGVSGANVLTF
TRBV27	.	TRBJ1-2	.	TGTGCCAGCAGTTCCACTTGGGCCGGGGGCTACACCTTC	CASSSTWAGGYTF
TRBV19	TRBD1	TRBJ2-1	.	TGTGCCAGTAGTCCAATAGGGGGCACAGGGGGCCGCAATGAGCAGTTCTTC	CASSPIGGTGGRNEQFF
TRBV18	.	TRBJ2-3	.	TGTGCCAGCTCACACTCTAGCACAGATACGCAGTATTTT	CASSHSSTDTQYF
TRBV6-5	TRBD1	TRBJ2-5	.	TGTGCCAGCAGCAATTCAGGGGGCGGAAAGACCCAGTACTTC	CASSNSGGGKTQYF
TRBV14	.	TRBJ2-1	few	TGTGCCAGCAGCCCCTCGTTGTACAATGAGCAGTTCTTC	CASSPSLYNEQFF
TRBV29-1	.	TRBJ2-2	.	TGCAGCGGCGCTAGCGCCGCGAACACCGGGGAGCTGTTTTTT	CSGASAANTGELFF
TRBV7-2	.	TRBJ1-1	once	TGTGCCAGCAGCTTAGTTCGTGTAGCTTTCTTT	CASSLVRVAFF
TRBV19	TRBD1	TRBJ2-3	once	TGTGCCAGTAGTTTACTGGGACAGGGGAGCACAGATACGCAGTATTTT	CASSLLGQGSTDTQYF
TRBV7-9	.	TRBJ2-3	.	TGTGCCAGCAGTTCGAAGGGAAGAGATACGCAGTATTTT	CASSSKGRDTQYF
TRBV30	.	TRBJ2-5	.	TGTGCCTGGAGCGGGACGGGTGCGGGGGCCCCAGAGACCCAGTACTTC	CAWSGTGAGAPETQYF
TRBV5-1	.	TRBJ2-5	.	TGCGCCAGCAGCCAAGGACTGGAAGAGACCCAGTACTTC	CASSQGLEETQYF
TRBV28	TRBD2	TRBJ2-7	.	TGTGCCAGCAGTACCCTGACTAGCGGCGTGGACAGAGTAGCCTACGAGCAGTACTTC	CASSTLTSGVDRVAYEQYF
TRBV15	TRBD2	TRBJ2-3	.	TGTGCCACCAGCAGCACTAGCGGGGGCACAGATACGCAGTATTTT	CATSSTSGGTDTQYF
TRBV27	.	TRBJ2-7	.	TGTGCCAGCAGTTTAGAAGGCCCGGGTGGGGGCCGTTCCTACGAGCAGTACTTC	CASSLEGPGGGRSYEQYF
TRBV5-1	.	TRBJ2-3	few	TGCGCCAGCAGCTTGGCGAGTAGCGCAGATACGCAGTATTTT	CASSLASSADTQYF
TRBV2	TRBD1	TRBJ2-3	.	TGTGCCAGCAGTGGCCTGACAGGGGGCGCAGATACGCAGTATTTT	CASSGLTGGADTQYF
TRBV4-2	.	TRBJ2-1	.	TGTGCCAGCAGCCAAGCGGGGGATTACAATGAGCAGTTCTTC	CASSQAGDYNEQFF
TRBV9	TRBD1	TRBJ2-1	.	TGTGCCAGCAGCGTAGGGGACAGGGGTGATGAGCAGTTCTTC	CASSVGDRGDEQFF
TRBV6-1	TRBD2	TRBJ2-5	.	TGTGCCAGCACCAGGACCGGGACTACTGAGACCCAGTACTTC	CASTRTGTTETQYF
TRBV21-1	.	TRBJ2-3	.	TGTGCCAGCAGCAACCGGGAGGGGATGGGAGCGCAGTATTTT	CASSNREGMGAQYF
TRBV19	.	TRBJ1-5	.	TGTGCCAGTAACGGGAGCAATCAGCCCCAGCATTTT	CASNGSNQPQHF
TRBV2	.	TRBJ1-2	.	TGTGCCAGCAGTGGTGGGGTTAGCTATGGCTACACCTTC	CASSGGVSYGYTF
TRBV18	TRBD1	TRBJ1-2	.	TGTGCCAGCTCACCCCCGGGACAGGGGGACTATGGCTACACCTTC	CASSPPGQGDYGYTF
TRBV5-4	TRBD1	TRBJ1-2	.	TGTGCCAGCAGCACCGCCGGGACAGGGTTAAACTATGGCTACACCTTC	CASSTAGTGLNYGYTF
TRBV6-4	.	TRBJ2-1	.	TGTGCCAGCAGTGACTCGGGCGGGGCTCGACCATACAATGAGCAGTTCTTC	CASSDSGGARPYNEQFF
TRBV4-3	TRBD1	TRBJ2-7	.	TGCGCCAGCAGCCAAGGGACAGGGGAAGCCTACGAGCAGTACTTC	CASSQGTGEAYEQYF